The clone carrying this T cell receptor (beta chain) was detected ten times or more. There were TCR beta CDR3 regions amplified from RNA transcripts. HTBI primers drove first-round RT-PCR of the TCR CDR3. TCRdb ran MiXCR on the multiplex PCR reads and lists one entry per CDR3 protein. Of about 560,000 distinct CDR3 sequences in the sample, approximately 15% were seen once. Graves' hyperthyroidism was deemed stable absent ophthalmopathy progression within 18 months. Clinical symptoms, serum thyroxine, TRAb, thyroid ultrasound and orbital computed tomography established diagnosis. This record comes from a study of T cells in Graves' hyperthyroidism and ophthalmopathy. Germline CDR1 reads KGHDR; CDR2 reads SFDVKD. V was trimmed by 3 bases and J by 0 bases, leaving 11 bases between them. This CDR3 has 15 amino acids.

This receptor was obtained from a woman aged 18 to 35 with Graves' hyperthyroidism. The chain is built from TRBV24-1 and TRBJ2-7; TRBD1 or TRBD2 may be the D gene (5 bases each). Sequencing was performed on blood. CDR3 in amino acids: CATSDPGRSSYEQYF. CDR3 nucleotides: TGTGCCACCAGTGATCCGGGACGTAGCTCCTACGAGCAGTACTTC.